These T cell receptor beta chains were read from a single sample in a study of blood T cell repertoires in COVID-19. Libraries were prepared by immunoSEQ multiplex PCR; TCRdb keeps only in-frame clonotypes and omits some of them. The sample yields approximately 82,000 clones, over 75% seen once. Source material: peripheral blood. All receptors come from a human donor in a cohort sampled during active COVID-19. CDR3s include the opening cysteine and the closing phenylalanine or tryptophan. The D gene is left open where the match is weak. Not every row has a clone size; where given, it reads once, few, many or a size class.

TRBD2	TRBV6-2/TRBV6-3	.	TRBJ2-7	TGTGCCAGCAGCACACTAGCGGGGGCCGTCTACGAGCAGTACTTC	CASSTLAGAVYEQYF
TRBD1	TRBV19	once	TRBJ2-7	TGTGCCAGTAGTATCTCCGGGACAGGGATCTACGAGCAGTACTTC	CASSISGTGIYEQYF
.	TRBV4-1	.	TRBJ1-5	TGCGCCAGCAGCCCCACTCTAGGATGGGATCAGCCCCAGCATTTT	CASSPTLGWDQPQHF
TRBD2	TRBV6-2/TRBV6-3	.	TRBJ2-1	TGTGCCAGCAGTTACGGAGGCGGGGGGGCCTACAATGAGCAGTTCTTC	CASSYGGGGAYNEQFF
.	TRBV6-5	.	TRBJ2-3	TGTGCCAGCAGTTACCGTCCTCCCAGGGGAGATACGCAGTATTTT	CASSYRPPRGDTQYF
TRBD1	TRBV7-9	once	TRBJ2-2	TGTGCCATCGTGCCGGGACAGGGGGCGGTCGGGGAGCTGTTTTTT	CAIVPGQGAVGELFF
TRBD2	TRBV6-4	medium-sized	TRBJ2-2	TGTGCCAGCAGCCCCGGCGGGGGGGCCGTCGGGGAGCTGTTTTTT	CASSPGGGAVGELFF
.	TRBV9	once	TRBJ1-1	TGTGCCAGCAGCGTGGACACTTTCACTGAAGCTTTCTTT	CASSVDTFTEAFF
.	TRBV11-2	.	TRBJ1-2	TGTGCCAGCAGCTTATCTGAGGGCGCTGGCTACACCTTC	CASSLSEGAGYTF
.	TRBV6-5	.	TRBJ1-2	TGTGCCAGCTGTCCGGAGGGACGTAACTATGGCTACACCTTC	CASCPEGRNYGYTF
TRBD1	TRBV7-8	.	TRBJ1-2	TGTGCCAGCAGCCCCCGGGACAGGGCCTATGGCTACACCTTC	CASSPRDRAYGYTF
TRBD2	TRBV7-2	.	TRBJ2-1	TGTGCCAGCAGACGGACTAGCGGGGGTGAAATTGAGCAGTTCTTC	CASRRTSGGEIEQFF
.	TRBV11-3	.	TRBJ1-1	TGTGCCAGCAGCTTAGGCCCACAGATGAACACTGAAGCTTTCTTT	CASSLGPQMNTEAFF
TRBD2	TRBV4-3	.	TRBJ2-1	TGCGCCAGCAGCCCCATAGGGGGACTAGGACGCCATGAGCAGTTCTTC	CASSPIGGLGRHEQFF
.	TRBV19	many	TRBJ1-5	TGTGCCAGTACGGGGGGGGTGTATGGCGGCAATCAGCCCCAGCATTTT	CASTGGVYGGNQPQHF
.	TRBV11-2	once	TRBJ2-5	TGTGCCAGCAGCGACCCCTGGAGGGCCGAGACCCAGTACTTC	CASSDPWRAETQYF
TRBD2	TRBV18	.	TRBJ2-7	TGTGCCAGCTCACCACCAGCGGGGGGTTTTTCTGAGCAGTACTTC	CASSPPAGGFSEQYF
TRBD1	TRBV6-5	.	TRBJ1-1	TGTGCCATCCGACGACAGGGGTTGGACACTGAAGCTTTCTTT	CAIRRQGLDTEAFF
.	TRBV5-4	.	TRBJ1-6	TGTGCCAGCAGCTTGGCACAGCAGAATAATTCACCCCTCCACTTT	CASSLAQQNNSPLHF
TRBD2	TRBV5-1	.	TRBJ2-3	TGCGCCAGCAGCTCCTCTAGCGGGGGGGCCTTCGCAGATACGCAGTATTTT	CASSSSSGGAFADTQYF
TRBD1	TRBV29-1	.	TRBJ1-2	TGCAGCGTTGGTTTGACAGGGGGCATGTATGGCTACACCTTC	CSVGLTGGMYGYTF
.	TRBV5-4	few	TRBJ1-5	TGTGCCAGCAGCTCCCCGAATCAGCCCCAGCATTTT	CASSSPNQPQHF
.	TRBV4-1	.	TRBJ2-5	TGCGCCAGCAGCCAAGTTCTGGGGCGAGAGACCCAGTACTTC	CASSQVLGRETQYF
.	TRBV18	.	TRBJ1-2	TGTGCCAGCTCACCACTAACCGAACGGGGTTATGGCTACACCTTC	CASSPLTERGYGYTF
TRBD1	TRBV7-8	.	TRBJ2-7	TGTGCCAGCAGCTTCCCAGGGGGAATAGCCTACGAGCAGTACTTC	CASSFPGGIAYEQYF
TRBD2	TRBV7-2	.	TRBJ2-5	TGTGCCAGCAGCTTGACTAGCCCAGAGACCCAGTACTTC	CASSLTSPETQYF
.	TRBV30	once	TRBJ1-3	TGTGCCTGGAGTGTGGCAGGGATTAGGGGAAACACCATATATTTT	CAWSVAGIRGNTIYF
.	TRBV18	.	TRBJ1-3	TGTGCCAGCTCACCAAGGACTGGCTCTGGAAACACCATATATTTT	CASSPRTGSGNTIYF
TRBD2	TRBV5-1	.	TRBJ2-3	TGCGCCAGCAGCTTGAGACGGACTAGCGGGGGGGCCCCAGATACGCAGTATTTT	CASSLRRTSGGAPDTQYF
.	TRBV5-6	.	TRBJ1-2	TGTGCCAGCAGCTTGGCAGGGCCCACCTATGGCTACACCTTC	CASSLAGPTYGYTF
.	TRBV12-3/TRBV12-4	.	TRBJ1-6	TGTGCCAGCAGTTCGTCAGGGGAATCACCCCTCCACTTT	CASSSSGESPLHF
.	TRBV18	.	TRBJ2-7	TGTGCCAGCTCACCCGGGAAAGGCAGCCCTCGGGGCGAGCAGTACTTC	CASSPGKGSPRGEQYF
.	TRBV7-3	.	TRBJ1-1	TGTGCCAGCAGCCGGACTGTTTTGACTGAAGCTTTCTTT	CASSRTVLTEAFF
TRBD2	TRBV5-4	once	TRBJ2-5	TGTGCCAGCAGCTCCCAGGCGGGGGGCAAAAAAGAGACCCAGTACTTC	CASSSQAGGKKETQYF
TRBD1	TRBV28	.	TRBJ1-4	TGTGCCAGCAGTCCGGGACAGGGGGATGAAAAACTGTTTTTT	CASSPGQGDEKLFF
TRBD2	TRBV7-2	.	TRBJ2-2	TGTGCCAGCAGCTTCCGCGGGAGCCCGAACACCGGGGAGCTGTTTTTT	CASSFRGSPNTGELFF
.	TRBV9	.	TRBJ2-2	TGTGCCAGCAGCGTAGGATTCAGGGTCGTCACCGGGGAGCTGTTTTTT	CASSVGFRVVTGELFF
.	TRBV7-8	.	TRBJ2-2	TGTGCCAGTTCGGGGTTTAACACCGGGGAGCTGTTTTTT	CASSGFNTGELFF
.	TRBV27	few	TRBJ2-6	TGTGCCAGCAGTGCGACAGGTGCTGGGGCCAACGTCCTGACTTTC	CASSATGAGANVLTF
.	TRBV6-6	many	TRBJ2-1	TGTGCCAGCAGTTACCCCCGGGGAGAAAGGAATGAGCAGTTCTTC	CASSYPRGERNEQFF
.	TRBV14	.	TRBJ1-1	TGTGCCAGCAGCCAGGCACGCGGGGTAGGGACTGAAGCTTTCTTT	CASSQARGVGTEAFF
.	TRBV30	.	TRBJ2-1	TGTGCCTGGAGTGTACTAAATGAGCAGTTCTTC	CAWSVLNEQFF
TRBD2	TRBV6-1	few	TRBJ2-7	TGTGCCAGCAGTCATAACGGGGGGGCGTACGAGCAGTACTTC	CASSHNGGAYEQYF
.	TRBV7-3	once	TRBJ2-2	TGTGCCAGCAGTCGCACCAGGGACACCGGGGAGCTGTTTTTT	CASSRTRDTGELFF
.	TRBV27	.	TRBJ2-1	TGTGCCAGCAGTCAGAGAGGCAGGGGAAGCTCCTACAATGAGCAGTTCTTC	CASSQRGRGSSYNEQFF
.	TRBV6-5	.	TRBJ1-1	TGTGCCAGCAGTTACTGGGGGGGAGGCACTGAAGCTTTCTTT	CASSYWGGGTEAFF
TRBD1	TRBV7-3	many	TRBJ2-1	TGTGCCAGCAGCCTACAGGGGGCGCTTTACAATGAGCAGTTCTTC	CASSLQGALYNEQFF
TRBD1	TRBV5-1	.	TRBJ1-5	TGCGCCAGCAGCTTGGGGACAGGGGGTTTGCCTCAGCCCCAGCATTTT	CASSLGTGGLPQPQHF
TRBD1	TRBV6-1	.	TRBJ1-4	TGTGCCAGCAGTGAGGACAGGGGTAATGAAAAACTGTTTTTT	CASSEDRGNEKLFF
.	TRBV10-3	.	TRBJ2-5	TGTGCCATCAGTGAGTCCGGGACTGATCAAGAGACCCAGTACTTC	CAISESGTDQETQYF
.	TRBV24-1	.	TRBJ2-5	TGTGCCACCAGTGACCCCTCCCGCAGGGAGACCCAGTACTTC	CATSDPSRRETQYF
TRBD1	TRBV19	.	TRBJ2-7	TGTGCCAGTAGAGACTCCGGACAGGGCTCCTACGAGCAGTACTTC	CASRDSGQGSYEQYF
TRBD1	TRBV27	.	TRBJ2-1	TGTGCCAGCAGTTCGATGTGGACAGGGGTCAATGAGCAGTTCTTC	CASSSMWTGVNEQFF
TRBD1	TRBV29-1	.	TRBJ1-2	TGCAGCGACCGGGACAGCCTCTATGGCTACACCTTC	CSDRDSLYGYTF
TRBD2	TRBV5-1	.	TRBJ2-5	TGCGCCAGCAGCTTCGGAGCGGGGGGAGGCGGAGAGACCCAGTACTTC	CASSFGAGGGGETQYF